These 15 T cell receptor beta chains were sequenced from one sample in a study of T cell repertoires in cytomegalovirus infection. TCRdb re-analysed the reads in MiXCR, keeping a single row per CDR3 protein. This repertoire shows just over 450,000 distinct CDR3 sequences, about 44% found once; its top ten account for around 45%. Antigens of these TCRs are unknown. The sample in question was cultured PBMCs, obtained from culture after CMV antigen stimulation. Every receptor here comes from a human donor in good health (CMV status not recorded). Some clones in this sample may be carry-over from other donors' samples.

This clonotype has only a few counts. The rearrangement uses TRBV7-2 and TRBJ1-2; weak D call: TRBD1 (6 bases). The CDR3 loop spans 14 amino acids. The V gene lost 5 bases and the J gene lost 5 bases, with 15 bases spanning the gap. The germline gives CDR1 SGHTA, CDR2 FQGNSA. The CDR3 is CASSPRTADYGYTF. CDR3 coding DNA: TGTGCCAGCAGCCCACGGACAGCCGATTATGGCTACACCTTC.

The V and J genes are TRBV12-3 or TRBV12-4 and TRBJ1-1, with D perhaps matching TRBD1 (6 bases). The CDR3 loop spans 13 amino acids. V was clipped by 3 bases and J by 6 bases, with 11 bases between them. The CDR3 loop reads CASSFLGGPEAFF. For the CDR3, the DNA is TGTGCCAGCAGTTTTTTGGGGGGCCCTGAAGCTTTCTTT.

This clonotype was found a few times. The chain carries TRBV20-1 and TRBJ2-1, with 8 bases aligning to TRBD2. The CDR3 extends over 14 amino acids. The V segment lost 5 bases and the J segment 1 base; nucleotides outside the gene matches: 4. From germline, CDR1 is DFQATT and CDR2 SNEGSKA (reference sequence). CDR3 residues: CSAVGGGSYNEQFF. DNA of the CDR3: TGCAGTGCTGTCGGGGGGGGGTCCTACAATGAGCAGTTCTTC.

This chain connects TRBV7-9 to TRBJ2-5, with 9 positions matching TRBD1. The CDR3 covers 15 residues. Losses at the gene ends were 5 bases for V and 4 bases for J; bases not matched to a gene: 8. CDR1 is SEHNR, CDR2 FQNEAQ, per germline (reference sequence). The CDR3 sequence is CASSVGTGFIETQYF. The CDR3 DNA is TGTGCCAGCAGCGTCGGGACAGGGTTTATAGAGACCCAGTACTTC.

The chain uses TRBV28 and TRBJ2-4, with a tentative D call TRBD2 (6 bases). V shed 10 bases and J shed 1 base, with 11 bases lying between them. The CDR3 is 13 residues long. CDR1 MDHEN and CDR2 SYDVKM come from the germline V gene. DNA of the CDR3: TGTGCCATCACCGGGGGTGCCAAAAACATTCAGTACTTC. Translation: CAITGGAKNIQYF.

This rearrangement joins TRBV4-1 to TRBJ2-7; possibly TRBD2 for D (6 bases). The CDR3 is made up of 14 amino acids. Trimming shortened V by 0 bases and J by 3 bases, and 9 bases separated the two germline ends. Per germline, CDR1 MGHRA and CDR2 YSYEKL. Written as DNA, the CDR3 is TGCGCCAGCAGCCAAGATGCGGGGAACTACGAGCAGTACTTC. Amino acid sequence: CASSQDAGNYEQYF.

The V call is TRBV6-6, the J call TRBJ2-1; 8 positions agree with TRBD2. The CDR3 extends over 16 amino acids. V shed 7 bases, J shed 7 bases, and the junction held 15 bases outside the gene matches. CDR1 is MNHNY and CDR2 is SVGAGI in the germline V gene (reference sequence). The CDR3 DNA sequence: TGTGCCAGCACCTTACCCCCGGGACTAGTGGGAAATGAGCAGTTCTTC. Amino acid sequence: CASTLPPGLVGNEQFF.

This clonotype was counted between two and nine times. The rearrangement joins TRBV6-5 to TRBJ1-4; D is unclear. From germline, CDR1 is MNHEY and CDR2 SVGAGI. The CDR3 sequence is 14 residues long. The V gene lost 3 bases and the J gene lost 2 bases, with 7 bases spanning the gap. The CDR3 is CASSYGPTNEKLFF. The DNA of the CDR3 is TGTGCCAGCAGTTATGGACCGACTAATGAAAAACTGTTTTTT.

This chain links TRBV6-6 with TRBJ2-7, with TRBD2 identical over 13 bases. This CDR3 is built from 15 residues. V trimming: 6 bases; J trimming: 2 bases; junction bases outside the gene matches: 4. Germline V gives CDR1 MNHNY, CDR2 SVGAGI (reference sequence). In DNA, the CDR3 is TGTGCCAGCAGAATAACTAGCGGGGGGGCCTACGAGCAGTACTTC. Encoded protein: CASRITSGGAYEQYF.

This clonotype was observed at least ten times. This sequence joins TRBV7-6 and TRBJ1-5; D gene unclear. Trimming took off 5 bases at V and 0 bases at J, with 17 bases between the two ends. Per the germline V gene, CDR1 is SGHVS and CDR2 is FNYEAQ. CDR3 length: 17 residues. The CDR3 bases are TGTGCCAGCAGCCAAAGTATAGATTTTTATAGCAATCAGCCCCAGCATTTT. Translating it yields CASSQSIDFYSNQPQHF.

This clonotype appeared once. The genes are TRBV2 and TRBJ1-2; D possibly corresponds to TRBD1 (6 bases). Per germline, CDR1 SNHLY and CDR2 FYNNEI. Trimming removed 11 bases from V and 7 bases from J, with 14 bases in between. This CDR3 contains 11 residues. The DNA of the CDR3 is TGTGCCCGCGTGGGGGCCTCTGGCTACACCTTC. This encodes CARVGASGYTF.

This clonotype has a handful of counts. The J gene is TRBJ1-2, the V gene TRBV7-2; tentative D call: TRBD1 (6 bases). The germline V gene has CDR1 SGHTA and CDR2 FQGNSA. CDR3 length equals 15 residues. Trimming removed 6 bases at V and 8 bases at J, with 22 bases between. This CDR3 is CASSQGPNRVGGYTF. In DNA form, the CDR3 reads TGTGCCAGCAGTCAAGGGCCGAACAGGGTGGGCGGCTACACCTTC.

This clonotype occurred a few times. The chain links TRBV6-2 or TRBV6-3 to TRBJ1-1; 8 nucleotides match TRBD1. CDR3 length equals 14 residues. Germline lookup yields CDR1 MNHEY and CDR2 SVGEGT. V lost 8 bases, J lost 4 bases, and 9 bases stayed unmatched. CDR3 in amino acids: CASCLTGAGTEAFF. CDR3 coding DNA: TGTGCCAGCTGTTTGACAGGGGCGGGCACTGAAGCTTTCTTT.

V is TRBV6-8 and J is TRBJ2-3; TRBD1 aligns across 7 bases. The CDR3 is 12 residues long. The J segment lost 9 bases and the V segment lost 2 bases, leaving 2 bases of the junction unmatched. Germline V gene sequence: CDR1 MNHGY, CDR2 SAAAGT. CDR3 DNA sequence: TGTGCCAGCAGTTACCGGGACAGCACGCAGTATTTT. Protein product: CASSYRDSTQYF.

The chain joins TRBV4-1 to TRBJ1-1; no firm D call. Trimming took off 2 bases at V and 0 bases at J, with 19 bases between the two ends. CDR1 and CDR2 from the germline V gene are MGHRA and YSYEKL. The CDR3 runs 18 residues. CDR3: CASSQKQSVSIMNTEAFF. CDR3 nucleotides: TGCGCCAGCAGCCAAAAACAGTCCGTGTCGATTATGAACACTGAAGCTTTCTTT.